This TCR beta chain was documented in a study of blood T cell repertoires in COVID-19. Study summary: The study drew acute and convalescent COVID-19 samples from the United States, Italy and Spain.

The repertoire was sequenced with immunoSEQ multiplex PCR; TCRdb's copy has only in-frame clones and lacks some. The repertoire has roughly 250,000 clones, roughly 90% of them found once; the top ten carry around 6%. CDR1 is SGDLS, CDR2 YYNGEE, per germline. The CDR3 loop spans 18 amino acids. V dropped 0 bases and J dropped 3; count of bases not matched to a gene: 12. Ages ranged from roughly 18 to 100 years, with residence in fewer than 25 US areas. Clinical history as reported by participants underpinned cohort assignment. In its sample, this clone was seen a few times. This chain uses TRBV9 with TRBJ1-3; TRBD1 aligns across 7 bases. The sequenced sample consisted of PBMCs or T cells enriched from blood (not recorded which). This clonotype originated in a woman aged 25 to 39 with acute COVID-19. CDR3 bases: TGTGCCAGCAGCGTAGGGTTGACAGGGCTTTCTAGTGGAAACACCATATATTTT. Translation: CASSVGLTGLSSGNTIYF.